This T cell receptor beta chain derives from a study of human T cells and chemical hapten exposure (dated by TCRdb to 2020 to 2022). Background for the entire study: For sensitization, 2% DPC in acetone was applied to a roughly 2 cm by roughly 2 cm area of upper inner arm skin. Blood was sampled from patients pre-sensitization (week 0) and at 2, 6 and about 24 weeks after DPC sensitization. Patch testing was done on the upper back using Finn chambers containing 0.01% DPC, and results were scored after 6 days according to International Contact Dermatitis Research Group standards. The study tracked peripheral blood TCR repertoire changes in vivo during primary and secondary sensitization to the hapten diphenylcyclopropenone (DPC) in alopecia patients. Libraries were pooled for sequencing, and variation in per-sample TCR yields was attributed mainly to small differences in library volumes within the pool. Roughly 30 alopecia patients provided blood for TCR sequencing at one to four time points (pre-sensitization, 2, 6 and 24 weeks). Throughout the study period of about 22 weeks, patients also received therapeutic DPC doses to the scalp every week. Most of the patients in the cohort were female, and the cohort covered alopecia areata with under or over 50% scalp involvement, alopecia totalis and alopecia universalis.

The time point label of this sample denotes: patch test 1, 2 weeks after DPC sensitization. Interpreted using the paper, the treatment or condition label stands for: therapeutic diphenylcyclopropenone sensitization with weekly scalp DPC. At every patch-test visit, the blood draw took place before the patch test was put on. Patients were considered eligible if aged 18 to 70, diagnosed with alopecia and deemed suitable for DPC therapy, and patients were excluded if pregnant. Unfractionated whole blood was collected in Tempus Blood RNA tubes, and total RNA was extracted from that blood. Relative to germline, V is 5 bases shorter and J is 7 bases shorter, with 15 bases between their ends. The CDR3 numbers 15 residues from cysteine through phenylalanine. Only the CDR3 portion is preserved as DNA: 45 bases, with reading frame beginning at the first base. The germline V gene provides CDR1 MNHEY and CDR2 SVGAGI.

To prepare the library, RACE was applied. Sequencing took place on a NextSeq 500. During library preparation, unique molecular identifiers were attached to individual cDNA molecules so that TCRs could be counted quantitatively and reproducibly. Each blood RNA sample was used to sequence both TCR alpha and TCR beta chains. As for the authors' bioinformatics: A median of approximately 96,000 TCRs per sample was observed, with a range of 23,224 to 690,600. V, J and CDR3 annotation of the TCR reads was performed with the Decombinator software suite. For PS versus PT1 abundance plots, all samples were subsampled to the same number of TCRs (28,000). TCRs were defined as expanded if absent before sensitization and observed at least eight times at the 2-week time point. The public sequencing data were trimmed at Q25 with fastp and processed into clonotypes with MiXCR by TCRdb, which kept only in-frame beta chains. All rows with the same CDR3 protein become a single entry with the most common DNA and genes. The V and J calls and clone size are TCRdb's, not the authors'. Here the sample has 340,000 or so distinct CDR3 sequences; approximately 6.3% occur a single time. The biggest ten clones account for roughly 7.9% of the sample.

This clonotype showed up just a few times. Which antigen it targets is not known. Qualities for individual bases were not recorded, and no much larger clone is one base off. Study-level results and caveats: Compared with pre-sensitization or healthy control sets, expanded TCRs formed significantly more large CDR3 similarity clusters, which is consistent with antigen-driven responses. Because all patients had alopecia, a presumed autoimmune disease, the immune response of the patients might differ from that of healthy individuals. Repeated subsampling changed both the strength of the expansion versus patch-test correlation and the threshold at which that correlation became significant. DPC sensitization did not change how many TCRs were above 1 in 1000 frequency, and no evidence was found of alterations in global repertoire structure. Patch test score was positively correlated with the number of PT1 expanded TCRs, with significance at thresholds 8, 16 and 32 but not at 4.

Sequencing was performed on whole blood, taken in connection with sensitization to the hapten diphenylcyclopropenone (DPC). The sequence is built from TRBV6-5 and TRBJ1-6; the D gene cannot be resolved reliably. The TCR originated in a woman between 18 and 30 years old with alopecia areata. Some clones in this sample may be carry-over from other donors' samples. The CDR3 region: CASSTKGGWNSPLHF. The DNA is as follows: TGTGCCAGCAGTACCAAGGGTGGTTGGAATTCACCCCTCCACTTT.